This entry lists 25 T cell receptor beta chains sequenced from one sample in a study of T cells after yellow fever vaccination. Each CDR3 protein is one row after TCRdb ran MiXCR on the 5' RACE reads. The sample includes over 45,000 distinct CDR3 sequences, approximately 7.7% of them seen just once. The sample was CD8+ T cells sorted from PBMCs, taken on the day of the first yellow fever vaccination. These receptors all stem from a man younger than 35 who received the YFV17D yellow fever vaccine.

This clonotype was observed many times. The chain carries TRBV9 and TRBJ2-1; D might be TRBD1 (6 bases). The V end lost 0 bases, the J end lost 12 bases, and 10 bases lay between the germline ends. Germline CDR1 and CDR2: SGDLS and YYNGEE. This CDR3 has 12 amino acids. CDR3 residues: CASSVAPDRQFF. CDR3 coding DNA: TGTGCCAGCAGCGTAGCGCCGGACAGGCAGTTCTTC.

CDR3 sequence: CASSQQRGGVNNEQFF. CDR3 sequence (DNA): TGTGCCAGCAGCCAACAGCGGGGGGGAGTTAACAATGAGCAGTTCTTC. The chain uses TRBV14 and TRBJ2-1; 10 bases fit TRBD2. The germline CDR1 and CDR2 sequences are SGHDN and FVKESK. Trimming took 2 bases from V and 5 from J; bases not matched to a gene: 6. The CDR3 consists of 16 residues.

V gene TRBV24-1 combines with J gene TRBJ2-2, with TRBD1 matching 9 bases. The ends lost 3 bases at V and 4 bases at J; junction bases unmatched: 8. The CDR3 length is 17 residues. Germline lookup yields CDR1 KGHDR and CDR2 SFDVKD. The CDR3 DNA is TGTGCCACCAGTGATAGGGACAGGGAGAGGAGCACCGGGGAGCTGTTTTTT. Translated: CATSDRDRERSTGELFF.

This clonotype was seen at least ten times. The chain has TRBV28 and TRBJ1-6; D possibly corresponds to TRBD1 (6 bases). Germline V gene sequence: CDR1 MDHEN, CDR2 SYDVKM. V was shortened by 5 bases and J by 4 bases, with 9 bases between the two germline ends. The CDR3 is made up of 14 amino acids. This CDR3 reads CASSLRGYNSPLHF. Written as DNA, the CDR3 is TGTGCCAGCAGTCTCAGGGGATATAATTCACCCCTCCACTTT.

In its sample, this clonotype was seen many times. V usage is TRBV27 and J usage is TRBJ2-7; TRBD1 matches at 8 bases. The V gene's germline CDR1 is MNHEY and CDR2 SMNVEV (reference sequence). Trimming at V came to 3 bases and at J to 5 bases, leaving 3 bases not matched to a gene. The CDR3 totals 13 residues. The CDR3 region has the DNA TGTGCCAGCAGTTTCAGGGGGCAGGACGAGCAGTACTTC. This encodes CASSFRGQDEQYF.

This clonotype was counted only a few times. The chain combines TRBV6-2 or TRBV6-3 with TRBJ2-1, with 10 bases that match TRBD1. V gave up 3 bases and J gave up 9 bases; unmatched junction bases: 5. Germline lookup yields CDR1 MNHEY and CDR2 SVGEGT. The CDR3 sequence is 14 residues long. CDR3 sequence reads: CASSYLDRGAEQFF. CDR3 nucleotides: TGTGCCAGCAGTTATCTGGACAGGGGGGCTGAGCAGTTCTTC.

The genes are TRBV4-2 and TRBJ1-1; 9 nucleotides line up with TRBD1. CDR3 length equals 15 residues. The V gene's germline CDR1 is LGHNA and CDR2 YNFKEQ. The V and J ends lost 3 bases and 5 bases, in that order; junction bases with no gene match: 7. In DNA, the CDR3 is TGTGCCAGCAGCCAGTACGGGACAGGGTTTACTGAAGCTTTCTTT. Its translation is CASSQYGTGFTEAFF.

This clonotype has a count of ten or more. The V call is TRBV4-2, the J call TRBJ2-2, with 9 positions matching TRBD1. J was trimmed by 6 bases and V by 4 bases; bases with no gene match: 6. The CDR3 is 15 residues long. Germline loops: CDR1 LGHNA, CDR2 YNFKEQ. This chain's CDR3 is CASSRAGTGSGELFF. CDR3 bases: TGTGCCAGCAGCCGCGCAGGGACAGGGTCCGGGGAGCTGTTTTTT.

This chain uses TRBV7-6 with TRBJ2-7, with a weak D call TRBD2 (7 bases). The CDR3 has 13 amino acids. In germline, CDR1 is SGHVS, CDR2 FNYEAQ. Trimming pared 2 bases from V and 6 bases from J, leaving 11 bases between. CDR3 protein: CASSLSGGGEQYF. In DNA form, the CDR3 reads TGTGCCAGCAGCTTATCGGGGGGCGGCGAGCAGTACTTC.

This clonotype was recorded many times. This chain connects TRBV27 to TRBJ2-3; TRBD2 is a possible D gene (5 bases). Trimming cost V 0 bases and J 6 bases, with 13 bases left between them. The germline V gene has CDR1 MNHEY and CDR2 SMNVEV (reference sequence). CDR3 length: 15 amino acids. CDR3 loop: CASSLSIIGVDTQYF. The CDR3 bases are TGTGCCAGCAGTTTATCGATCATCGGGGTCGATACGCAGTATTTT.

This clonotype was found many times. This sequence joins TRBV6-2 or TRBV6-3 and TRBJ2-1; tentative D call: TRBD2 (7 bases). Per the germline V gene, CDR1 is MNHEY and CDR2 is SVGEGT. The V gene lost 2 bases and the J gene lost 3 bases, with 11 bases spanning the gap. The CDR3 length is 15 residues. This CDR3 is CASSYKGGDYNEQFF. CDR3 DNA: TGTGCCAGCAGTTACAAAGGGGGGGACTACAATGAGCAGTTCTTC.

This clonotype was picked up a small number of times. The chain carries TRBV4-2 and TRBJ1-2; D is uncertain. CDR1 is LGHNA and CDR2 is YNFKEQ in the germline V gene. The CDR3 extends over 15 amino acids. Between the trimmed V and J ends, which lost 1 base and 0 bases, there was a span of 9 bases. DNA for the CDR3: TGTGCCAGCAGCCAAGTATTTCGGGCTAACTATGGCTACACCTTC. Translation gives CASSQVFRANYGYTF.

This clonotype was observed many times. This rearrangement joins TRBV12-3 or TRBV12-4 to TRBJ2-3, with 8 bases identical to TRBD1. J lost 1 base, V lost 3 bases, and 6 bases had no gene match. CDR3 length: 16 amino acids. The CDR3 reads CASSFAGGLRTDTQYF. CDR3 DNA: TGTGCCAGCAGTTTTGCAGGGGGCCTCCGCACAGATACGCAGTATTTT.

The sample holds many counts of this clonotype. The DNA of the CDR3 is TGTGCCAGCAGTTATGATTGCGGGGAAACCTTCCACTGCGAGCAGTACGTC. It yields the protein CASSYDCGETFHCEQYV. The chain carries TRBV6-5 and TRBJ2-7, with a weak D call TRBD2 (6 bases). The CDR3 runs 17 residues. Germline CDR1 reads MNHEY; CDR2 reads SVGAGI. V was cut by 3 bases and J by 6 bases, with 24 bases left in between.

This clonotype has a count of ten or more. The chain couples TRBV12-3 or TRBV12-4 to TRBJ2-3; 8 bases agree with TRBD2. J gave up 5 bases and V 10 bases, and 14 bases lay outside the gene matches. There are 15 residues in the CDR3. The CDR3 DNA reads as TGTGCCAACACCCTACCGGGACTAGAAGTAGATACGCAGTATTTT. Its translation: CANTLPGLEVDTQYF.

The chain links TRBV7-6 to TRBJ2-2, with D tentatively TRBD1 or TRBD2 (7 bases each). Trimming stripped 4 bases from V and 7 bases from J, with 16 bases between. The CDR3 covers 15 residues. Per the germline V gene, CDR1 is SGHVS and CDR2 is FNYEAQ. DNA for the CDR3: TGTGCCAGCAGCTCGGGACAGACGGGGGGCGGGGAGCTGTTTTTT. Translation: CASSSGQTGGGELFF.

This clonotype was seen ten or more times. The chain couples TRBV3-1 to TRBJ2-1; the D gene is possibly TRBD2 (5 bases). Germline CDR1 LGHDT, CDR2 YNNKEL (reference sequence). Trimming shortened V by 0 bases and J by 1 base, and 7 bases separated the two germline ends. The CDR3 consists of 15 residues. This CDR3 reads CASSQDSGSYNEQFF. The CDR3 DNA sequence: TGTGCCAGCAGCCAAGATTCGGGATCCTACAATGAGCAGTTCTTC.

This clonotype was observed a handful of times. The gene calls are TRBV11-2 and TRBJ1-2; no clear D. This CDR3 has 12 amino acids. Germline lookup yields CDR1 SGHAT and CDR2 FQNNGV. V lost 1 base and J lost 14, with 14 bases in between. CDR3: CASSLGVLPGTF. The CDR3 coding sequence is TGTGCCAGCAGCTTAGGAGTGTTGCCGGGGACCTTC.

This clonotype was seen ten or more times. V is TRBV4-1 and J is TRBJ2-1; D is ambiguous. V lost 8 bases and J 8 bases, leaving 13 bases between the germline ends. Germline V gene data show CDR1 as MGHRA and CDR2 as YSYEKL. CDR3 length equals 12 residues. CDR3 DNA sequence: TGCGCCAGCGGCTATGGCAGTTATGAGCAGTTCTTC. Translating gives CASGYGSYEQFF.

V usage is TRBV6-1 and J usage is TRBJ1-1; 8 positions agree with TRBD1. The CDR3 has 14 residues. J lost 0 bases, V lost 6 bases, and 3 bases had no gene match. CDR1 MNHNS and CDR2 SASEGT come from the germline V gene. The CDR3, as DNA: TGTGCCAGCAGCCTGGACAGGGTGAACACTGAAGCTTTCTTT. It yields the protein CASSLDRVNTEAFF.

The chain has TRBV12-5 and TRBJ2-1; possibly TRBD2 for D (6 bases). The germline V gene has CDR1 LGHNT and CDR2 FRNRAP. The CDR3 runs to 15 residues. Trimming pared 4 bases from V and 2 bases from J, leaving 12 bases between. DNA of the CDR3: TGTGCTAGTGGTTCGCAGGGACTCCCCTACAATGAGCAGTTCTTC. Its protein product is CASGSQGLPYNEQFF. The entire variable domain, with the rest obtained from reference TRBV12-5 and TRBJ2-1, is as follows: DARVTQTPRHKVTEMGQEVTMRCQPILGHNTVFWYRQTMMQGLELLAYFRNRAPLDDSGMPKDRFSAEMPDATLATLKIQPSEPRDSAVYFCASGSQGLPYNEQFFGPGTRLTVL.

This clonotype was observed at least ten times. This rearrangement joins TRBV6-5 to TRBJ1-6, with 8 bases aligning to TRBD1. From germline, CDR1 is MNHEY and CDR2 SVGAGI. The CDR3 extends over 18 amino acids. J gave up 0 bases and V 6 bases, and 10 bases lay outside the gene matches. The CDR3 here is CASRPRWDRSSYNSPLHF. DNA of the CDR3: TGTGCCAGCAGACCCCGTTGGGACAGGAGCTCCTATAATTCACCCCTCCACTTT.

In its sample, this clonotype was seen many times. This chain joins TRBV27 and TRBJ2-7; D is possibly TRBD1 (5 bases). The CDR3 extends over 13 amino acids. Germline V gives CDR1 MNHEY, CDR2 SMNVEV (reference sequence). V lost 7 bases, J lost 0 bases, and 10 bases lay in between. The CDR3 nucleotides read TGTGCCAGCAACCAGGGCAGCTCCTACGAGCAGTACTTC. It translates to CASNQGSSYEQYF.

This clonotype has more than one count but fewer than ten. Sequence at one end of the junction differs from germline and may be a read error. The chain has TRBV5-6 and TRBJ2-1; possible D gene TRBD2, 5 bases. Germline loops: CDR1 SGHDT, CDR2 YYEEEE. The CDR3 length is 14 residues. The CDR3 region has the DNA TGTGCCATCAGCCCCGGGGTCCGGCACAATGAGCAGTTCTTC. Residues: CAISPGVRHNEQFF.

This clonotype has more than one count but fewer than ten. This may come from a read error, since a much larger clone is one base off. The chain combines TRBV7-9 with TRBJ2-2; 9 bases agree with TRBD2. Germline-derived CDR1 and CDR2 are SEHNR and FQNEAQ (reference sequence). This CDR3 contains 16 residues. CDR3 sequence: CAGSFLAGANTGELFF. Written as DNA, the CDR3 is TGTGCCGGCAGCTTCTTAGCGGGGGCGAACACCGGGGAGCTGTTTTTT.